Listed below are T cell receptor beta chains from one sample, sequenced in a study of identical twins. TCRdb passed the 5' RACE reads through MiXCR, listing each CDR3 protein once. In the table there are more than 400,000 distinct CDR3 sequences, 15% of which are singletons. This same sample was also part of a study on yellow fever vaccine responses in identical twins.

Sequenced sample: CD4+ T cells sorted from blood. The receptors were sampled from a woman under 30 in good health. Both conserved end residues are part of each CDR3. The order of the fields is CDR3 length, V gene, J gene, CDR3 protein.

14	TRBV4-1	TRBJ2-7	CASSQEATLYEQYF
15	TRBV2	TRBJ2-3	CASSGELVRTDTQYF
13	TRBV6-5	TRBJ1-1	CASSYSRVTEAFF
16	TRBV4-2	TRBJ1-6	CASSAPPGQAFSPLHF
13	TRBV10-1	TRBJ2-7	CASSERGIDEQYF
18	TRBV29-1	TRBJ2-1	CSVEDQRQGAPSYNEQFF
18	TRBV14	TRBJ2-2	CASSQATSGWANTGELFF
16	TRBV5-6	TRBJ2-2	CASSSSGLGGTGELFF
16	TRBV20-1	TRBJ2-7	CSARDPGTSGTYEQYF
15	TRBV12-3/TRBV12-4	TRBJ2-2	CASSGLATNTGELFF
14	TRBV29-1	TRBJ2-1	CSVGRASGNNEQFF
16	TRBV7-9	TRBJ1-1	CASSPGQGRTNTEAFF
15	TRBV28	TRBJ1-5	CASRSRRTGVQPQHF
15	TRBV5-6	TRBJ2-1	CASSWTGTGYNEQFF
16	TRBV27	TRBJ2-1	CASSLRGTSVDNEQFF
12	TRBV21-1	TRBJ2-7	CASSTGLQEQYF
12	TRBV10-3	TRBJ2-7	CAISEGGNEQYF
15	TRBV7-9	TRBJ1-1	CASSLGEGKDTEAFF
18	TRBV5-1	TRBJ2-1	CASSLPYPDRASYNEQFF
14	TRBV5-1	TRBJ2-3	CASSLEVRADTQYF
14	TRBV7-2	TRBJ2-1	CASSLGYASDEQFF
16	TRBV5-1	TRBJ2-5	CASSSLTRGDVETQYF
14	TRBV20-1	TRBJ2-1	CSARDLLVGNEQFF
15	TRBV3-1	TRBJ2-7	CASIPGGEGAYEQYF
16	TRBV29-1	TRBJ2-5	CSVGNPSGRAGETQYF
13	TRBV25-1	TRBJ1-1	CASTAEMNTEAFF
15	TRBV18	TRBJ2-7	CASSPPADIAYEQYF
13	TRBV5-1	TRBJ1-1	CASSFRQNTEAFF
13	TRBV27	TRBJ1-2	CASSGRAYYGYTF
15	TRBV21-1	TRBJ1-2	CASSKVCQGTHGYTF
14	TRBV5-1	TRBJ2-3	CASSLEAVADTQYF
15	TRBV7-9	TRBJ2-7	CASSPKTSGPYEQYF
12	TRBV12-3/TRBV12-4	TRBJ1-5	CASSFADQPQHF
13	TRBV7-3	TRBJ2-5	CASSLQPEETQYF
14	TRBV11-2	TRBJ2-1	CASSLGNGGNEQFF
20	TRBV11-1	TRBJ2-1	CASSLFPLFQTVFAYNEQFF
15	TRBV27	TRBJ1-5	CASSSGGLQNQPQHF
20	TRBV4-1	TRBJ2-5	CASSQDSPLAGGPIQETQYF
16	TRBV6-2/TRBV6-3	TRBJ1-2	CASRQTGTGGAYGYTF
15	TRBV5-6	TRBJ2-2	CASSRRQGNTGELFF
18	TRBV11-1	TRBJ2-7	CASSFYPPGLAGFYEQYF
16	TRBV7-9	TRBJ2-3	CASSWGLAEKWNTQYF
12	TRBV5-1	TRBJ1-1	CASSSGTGKAFF
14	TRBV10-3	TRBJ1-1	CAISARGMNTEAFF